One and the same sample provided the 8 T cell receptor beta chains below, sequenced in a study of blood T cell repertoires in COVID-19. Some clones are missing from TCRdb's copy, which holds only in-frame ones; the method was immunoSEQ multiplex PCR. The sample lists 250,000 to 350,000 clones; about 90% were seen once. Sequencing input: peripheral blood. The receptors were sampled from a woman between 50 and 59 years old who had recovered from COVID-19.

V usage is TRBV6-5 and J usage is TRBJ2-7, with 10 bases aligning to TRBD2. J gave up 4 bases and V 5 bases, and 5 bases lay outside the gene matches. Germline assignment: CDR1 MNHEY and CDR2 SVGAGI. This CDR3 is 14 amino acids long. CDR3 in amino acids: CASSTSGGVYEQYF. CDR3 bases: TGTGCCAGCAGTACCAGCGGGGGGGTTTACGAGCAGTACTTC.

V gene TRBV19 combines with J gene TRBJ1-1; 10 positions match TRBD1. The junction had 8 bases not matched to a gene; V was cut back by 5 bases and J by 5 bases. The germline V gene has CDR1 LNHDA and CDR2 SQIVND (reference sequence). There are 15 residues in the CDR3. Here the CDR3 reads CASSGDRGRRTEAFF. The CDR3 nucleotides read TGTGCCAGTAGTGGAGACAGGGGGCGGAGGACTGAAGCTTTCTTT.

The chain has TRBV30 and TRBJ2-1; the D gene could be TRBD1 or TRBD2 (5 bases each). Trimming stripped 5 bases from V and 3 bases from J, with 11 bases between. CDR1 is GTSNPN and CDR2 is SVGIG in the germline V gene (reference sequence). This CDR3 is built from 13 residues. CDR3 protein: CAWGDGLYNEQFF. The DNA for the CDR3 is TGTGCCTGGGGGGACGGACTCTACAATGAGCAGTTCTTC.

The CDR3 spells CATSRAREKLFF. CDR3 sequence (DNA): TGTGCCACCAGCAGAGCTAGGGAAAAACTGTTTTTT. V is TRBV15 and J is TRBJ1-4, with D uncertain. This CDR3 contains 12 residues. V was trimmed by 1 base and J by 8 bases, leaving 5 bases between them. Germline V lookup: CDR1 LNHNV, CDR2 YYDKDF (reference sequence).

This chain uses TRBV29-1 with TRBJ2-5, with 8 bases aligning to TRBD2. The germline V gene encodes CDR1 SQVTM and CDR2 ANQGSEA. The V and J ends lost 6 bases and 3 bases, in that order; junction bases with no gene match: 6. The CDR3 runs 13 residues. CDR3 amino acids: CSVTTSGEETQYF. The DNA of the CDR3 is TGCAGCGTAACAACTAGCGGAGAAGAGACCCAGTACTTC.

This clone came up once. This chain joins TRBV2 and TRBJ2-7, with 8 positions matching TRBD2. The CDR3 length is 15 residues. Germline V gene data show CDR1 as SNHLY and CDR2 as FYNNEI. V lost 7 bases to trimming and J lost 0 bases; unmatched junction nucleotides: 8. The CDR3 reads CASKVGGASSYEQYF. The DNA of the CDR3 is TGTGCCAGCAAAGTCGGGGGGGCGAGCTCCTACGAGCAGTACTTC.

CDR3 sequence: CASSEADRESPLHF. The CDR3 bases are TGTGCCAGCAGTGAAGCGGACAGGGAATCACCCCTCCACTTT. The V gene is TRBV6-1, the J gene TRBJ1-6, with 8 bases aligning to TRBD1. Per germline, CDR1 MNHNS and CDR2 SASEGT. Trimming removed 0 bases from V and 10 bases from J; junction bases left unmatched: 2. The CDR3 consists of 14 residues.

The V call is TRBV7-9, the J call TRBJ1-2; the match to TRBD1 covers 11 bases. The CDR3 has 15 amino acids. J lost 2 bases, V lost 4 bases, and 3 bases had no gene match. CDR1 is SEHNR and CDR2 is FQNEAQ in the germline V gene (reference sequence). In DNA, the CDR3 is TGTGCCAGCAGCTCGGGACAGGGGGTGAACTATGGCTACACCTTC. Its protein is CASSSGQGVNYGYTF.